The 30 T cell receptor beta chains listed next were all sequenced from one sample in a study of vaccination and CD4 T cells after COVID-19 (dated by TCRdb to the early 2020s). Library preparation was by PCR. Sequenced on an Illumina iSeq 100. DNA from cultured CD4+ T cells was subjected to TCR sequencing with the Oncomine TCR Beta short-read assay at the Johns Hopkins FTIC core. TCRdb's own reprocessing of the public reads used fastp at Q25 and MiXCR and kept productive beta chains. Each entry merges the rows of one CDR3 protein and shows their most common DNA and genes. Recorded for this sample are tens of thousands of distinct CDR3 sequences; under 40% of them occurred a single time. The ten largest clonotypes hold around 9.2% of the sample. These TCRs' antigens remain unknown. Sample time point, as interpreted from the label and publication: late sampling 161 to 241 days after vaccination in three convalescent patients. In the paper's terms, the treatment or condition label means: roughly 11-day PBMC culture with coronavirus spike peptide pools or control peptides (ViraFEST assay).

The sample here was CD4+ T cells from blood, cultured in vitro, taken about 7 months after SARS-CoV-2 vaccination. The receptors were sampled from a human donor who had recovered from COVID-19.

The CDR3: CSARERPLSSYNEQFF. CDR3 coding DNA: TGCAGTGCTAGGGAACGACCGTTGTCCTCCTACAATGAGCAGTTCTTC. The chain has TRBV20-1 and TRBJ2-1, with D uncertain. V lost 3 bases and J 0 bases, leaving 15 bases between the germline ends. CDR3 size: 16 residues. CDR1 DFQATT and CDR2 SNEGSKA come from the germline V gene (reference sequence).

This clonotype was picked up a small number of times. This sequence joins TRBV7-2 and TRBJ1-5, with 8 bases matching TRBD1. The CDR3 is 16 amino acids. CDR1 and CDR2 from the germline V gene are SGHTA and FQGNSA. Losses at the gene ends were 2 bases for V and 6 bases for J; bases not matched to a gene: 9. DNA of the CDR3: TGTGCCAGCAGCTTATCACAGGGGGGAGGCAGTCAGCCCCAGCATTTT. It codes for CASSLSQGGGSQPQHF.

This sequence joins TRBV20-1 and TRBJ1-1; 11 bases are shared with TRBD1. CDR3 size: 17 residues. The germline CDR1 and CDR2 sequences are DFQATT and SNEGSKA (reference sequence). V gave up 4 bases and J gave up 3 bases; unmatched junction bases: 13. CDR3 region: CSAINWDRGSVDTEAFF. Here the CDR3 DNA reads TGCAGTGCTATCAACTGGGACAGGGGGTCGGTCGACACTGAAGCTTTCTTT.

This clonotype was recorded a few times. The chain has TRBV27 and TRBJ2-7; tentative D call: TRBD2 (6 bases). Trimming cost V 6 bases and J 2 bases, with 14 bases left between them. This CDR3 is built from 14 residues. Germline CDR1 and CDR2: MNHEY and SMNVEV (reference sequence). In nucleotides, the CDR3 is TGTGCCAGCAGACTAGCTGCCGGGGCCTACGAGCAGTACTTC. This encodes CASRLAAGAYEQYF.

The rearrangement uses TRBV20-1 and TRBJ2-1; 9 nucleotides match TRBD2. CDR1 is DFQATT, CDR2 SNEGSKA, per germline (reference sequence). This CDR3 has 14 residues. The junction had 6 bases not matched to a gene; V was cut back by 4 bases and J by 5 bases. CDR3 DNA sequence: TGCAGTGCTATTAGGGGACTAGCAGACAATGAGCAGTTCTTC. Translated: CSAIRGLADNEQFF.

V usage is TRBV7-9 and J usage is TRBJ2-5; TRBD1 matches at 10 bases. Germline V gene sequence: CDR1 SEHNR, CDR2 FQNEAQ (reference sequence). This CDR3 is 15 amino acids long. Trimming took 5 bases from V and 5 from J; bases not matched to a gene: 8. CDR3 DNA sequence: TGTGCCAGCAGCAAGGGACAGGGGCTTGGGGAGACCCAGTACTTC. Encoded protein: CASSKGQGLGETQYF.

By sample share, this clonotype is medium-sized (0.01 to 0.1%). The gene calls are TRBV7-2 and TRBJ2-5; D possibly corresponds to TRBD2 (5 bases). The CDR3 is made up of 13 amino acids. Germline V lookup: CDR1 SGHTA, CDR2 FQGNSA. The V and J ends lost 2 bases and 13 bases respectively, with 17 bases between them. In DNA form, the CDR3 reads TGTGCCAGCAGCTTATCCCCTACTAGGGCCTGGTACTTC. Translation gives CASSLSPTRAWYF.

The chain joins TRBV6-1 to TRBJ2-1, with 12 nucleotides matching TRBD2. This CDR3 has 15 residues. In germline, CDR1 is MNHNS, CDR2 SASEGT. Trimming at V came to 6 bases and at J to 6 bases, leaving 6 bases not matched to a gene. The CDR3 DNA sequence: TGTGCCAGCAGGAGACTAGCGGGAGCCATCAATGAGCAGTTCTTC. Translation: CASRRLAGAINEQFF.

This clonotype has a handful of counts. The chain has TRBV20-1 and TRBJ2-1, with 10 bases lining up with TRBD2. The CDR3 covers 15 residues. CDR1 and CDR2 from the germline V gene are DFQATT and SNEGSKA (reference sequence). Unmatched junction bases numbered 8, after V lost 3 bases and J lost 6 bases. The CDR3 loop is CSASPMTSGFNEQFF. For the CDR3, the DNA is TGCAGTGCTAGTCCGATGACTAGCGGGTTCAATGAGCAGTTCTTC.

The V call is TRBV18, the J call TRBJ1-2; no firm D call. In germline, CDR1 is KGHSH, CDR2 LQKENI. CDR3 length: 14 residues. V lost 0 bases, J lost 6 bases, and 11 bases lay in between. The DNA for the CDR3 is TGTGCCAGCTCACCACCCGGGGATTCCAATGGCTACACCTTC. Its protein product is CASSPPGDSNGYTF. Using reference TRBV18 and TRBJ1-2 for the parts outside the CDR3, the full variable domain is NAGVMQNPRHLVRRRGQEARLRCSPMKGHSHVYWYRQLPEEGLKFMVYLQKENIIDESGMPKERFSAEFPKEGPSILRIQQVVRGDSAAYFCASSPPGDSNGYTFGSGTRLTVV.

The chain has TRBV28 and TRBJ2-3; the D is unclear. This CDR3 region has 13 residues. The V end was cut by 5 bases, the J end by 0 bases, with 6 bases between. Germline V gives CDR1 MDHEN, CDR2 SYDVKM. The CDR3 reads CASSPPSTDTQYF. The CDR3 nucleotides read TGTGCCAGCAGTCCCCCTAGCACAGATACGCAGTATTTT.

This clonotype was seen more than once but under ten times. The chain couples TRBV7-2 to TRBJ1-2; D may be TRBD1 (6 bases). The V gene lost 5 bases and the J gene lost 5 bases, with 15 bases spanning the gap. Germline V CDR1 and CDR2: SGHTA, FQGNSA. The CDR3 length is 14 residues. CDR3 in DNA: TGTGCCAGCAGCCTCGACGGGACACAATATGGCTACACCTTC. Translated: CASSLDGTQYGYTF.

A few counts support this clonotype. A junction boundary mismatches the germline segment, possibly from a read error. The rearrangement joins TRBV27 to TRBJ2-1; D gene ambiguous. There are 14 residues in the CDR3. In germline, CDR1 is MNHEY, CDR2 SMNVEV (reference sequence). The CDR3 spells CASSSPLGLSEQFF. The DNA for the CDR3 is TGTGCCAGCAGTTCCCCTCTAGGGTTGAGCGAGCAGTTCTTT.

The chain combines TRBV7-2 with TRBJ2-7; D not certain. The CDR3 has 12 residues. Germline CDR1 SGHTA, CDR2 FQGNSA. V was shortened by 5 bases and J by 7 bases, with 12 bases between the two germline ends. The CDR3 protein is CASSLGGWEQYF. The CDR3 DNA reads TGTGCCAGCAGCCTGGGCGGCTGGGAGCAGTACTTC. The variable domain in full, with the rest retrieved from reference TRBV7-2 and TRBJ2-7, is GAGVSQSPSNKVTEKGKDVELRCDPISGHTALYWYRQSLGQGLEFLIYFQGNSAPDKSGLPSDRFSAERTGGSVSTLTIQRTQQEDSAVYLCASSLGGWEQYFGPGTRLTVT.

The chain uses TRBV6-2 or TRBV6-3 and TRBJ2-7; TRBD2 aligns across 8 bases. The V gene's germline CDR1 is MNHEY and CDR2 SVGEGT. Trimming took 2 bases from V and 9 from J; bases not matched to a gene: 6. This CDR3 comprises 13 residues. CDR3 in DNA: TGTGCCAGCAGTTACGGAGCGGGAGTTAGGCAGTACTTC. Translation gives CASSYGAGVRQYF.

This clonotype has a handful of counts. The chain has TRBV29-1 and TRBJ1-5; no firm D call. CDR3 length: 13 amino acids. Germline V gene sequence: CDR1 SQVTM, CDR2 ANQGSEA. V lost 7 bases and J lost 0, with 10 bases in between. The CDR3 protein is CSGAENSNQPQHF. The CDR3 DNA reads TGCAGCGGGGCCGAGAATAGCAATCAGCCCCAGCATTTT.

About this clonotype: The junction shows a germline mismatch at one end, possibly a read error. The V call is TRBV7-2, the J call TRBJ1-1; no clear D. The CDR3 loop spans 12 amino acids. Germline loops: CDR1 SGHTA, CDR2 FQGNSA. The CDR3, as DNA: TGTGCCAGCAACTTAACAAGCACTGAAGCTTTCTTT. It is translated as CASNLTSTEAFF.

This clonotype was seen more than once but under ten times. CDR3 DNA: TGCAGTGCCACCGAAGACGGAACTAACTATGGCTACACCTTC. It specifies CSATEDGTNYGYTF. V and J are TRBV20-1 and TRBJ1-2; no clear D gene. This CDR3 has 14 residues. CDR1 DFQATT and CDR2 SNEGSKA come from the germline V gene (reference sequence). V dropped 6 bases and J dropped 0 bases, with 14 bases sitting between them.

The V call is TRBV27, the J call TRBJ1-2; 10 bases are a match to TRBD1. The CDR3 runs to 13 residues. Germline V gene lookup returns CDR1 MNHEY and CDR2 SMNVEV (reference sequence). J was trimmed by 13 bases and V by 8 bases; bases with no gene match: 13. In DNA, the CDR3 is TGTGCCAGCCTGTCCCGGACAGGGGGTGCTATCACCTTC. It codes for CASLSRTGGAITF.

By its share, this clonotype is medium-sized. The V and J genes are TRBV7-6 and TRBJ2-7; a weak D match, TRBD2 (6 bases). CDR3 size: 14 residues. Germline CDR1 reads SGHVS; CDR2 reads FNYEAQ. V was cut by 1 base and J by 2 bases, with 9 bases left in between. For the CDR3, the DNA is TGTGCCAGCAGCTTAGGCCAGCGGGCCTACGAGCAGTACTTC. Its protein is CASSLGQRAYEQYF.

The chain employs TRBV28 and TRBJ1-5; possibly TRBD1 for D (5 bases). Trimming cost V 7 bases and J 4 bases, with 8 bases left between them. The CDR3 extends over 12 amino acids. Per germline, CDR1 MDHEN and CDR2 SYDVKM. As DNA, the CDR3 is TGTGCCAGCAAAAGGGGAAATCAGCCCCAGCATTTT. Translation gives CASKRGNQPQHF.

This clonotype was found a few times. The chain has TRBV6-1 and TRBJ1-2; D remains unclear. The CDR3 is 13 residues long. V gave up 6 bases and J gave up 0 bases, with 8 bases separating them. Germline-derived CDR1 and CDR2 are MNHNS and SASEGT. The CDR3 here is CASRNTANYGYTF. The CDR3 DNA follows: TGTGCCAGCAGAAACACAGCTAACTATGGCTACACCTTC.

The chain joins TRBV29-1 to TRBJ2-1, with D possibly called TRBD1 or TRBD2 (5 bases each). The CDR3 spans 13 residues. V was shortened by 7 bases and J by 10 bases, with 20 bases between the two germline ends. Germline V gives CDR1 SQVTM, CDR2 ANQGSEA. CDR3 region: CSGRSGQGWEQFF. The CDR3 nucleotides are TGCAGCGGGCGTTCGGGGCAAGGATGGGAGCAGTTCTTC.

This clonotype was observed a few times. The rearrangement uses TRBV28 and TRBJ1-2, with 10 bases identical to TRBD1. After removal of 6 bases from V and 7 bases from J, the junction contained 20 bases not matched to a gene. CDR1 and CDR2 from the germline V gene are MDHEN and SYDVKM. The CDR3 is 18 residues long. Here the CDR3 DNA reads TGTGCCAGCAGATCGGAATTCGACAGGGGGCGCATATGGCGTGGCTACACCTTC. Translated: CASRSEFDRGRIWRGYTF.

The chain uses TRBV10-3 and TRBJ2-7; D is possibly TRBD2 (5 bases). This CDR3 comprises 12 residues. The germline gives CDR1 ENHRY, CDR2 SYGVKD. Trimming took 10 bases from V and 1 from J, leaving 11 bases between them. The CDR3, as DNA: TGTGCCACCGGAGGTAGGTCCTACGAGCAGTACTTC. Its translation: CATGGRSYEQYF.

This clonotype was observed a few times. The V gene is TRBV15, the J gene TRBJ2-7, with 7 bases lining up with TRBD2. V lost 3 bases and J lost 0; bases outside the gene matches: 5. This CDR3 contains 15 residues. Germline V lookup: CDR1 LNHNV, CDR2 YYDKDF (reference sequence). CDR3 in DNA: TGTGCCACCAGCAGTGAGAGCGGGATCTCCTACGAGCAGTACTTC. Translation gives CATSSESGISYEQYF.

The chain couples TRBV6-2 or TRBV6-3 to TRBJ2-7, with a possible D match to TRBD2 (5 bases). V was clipped by 6 bases and J by 3 bases, with 12 bases between them. Germline V gene lookup returns CDR1 MNHEY and CDR2 SVGEGT. This CDR3 region has 13 residues. CDR3 protein: CASRRTSYYEQYF. DNA of the CDR3: TGTGCCAGCAGGCGTACTAGTTACTACGAGCAGTACTTC.

This chain connects TRBV10-3 to TRBJ2-1; weak D call: TRBD2 (5 bases). Germline assignment: CDR1 ENHRY and CDR2 SYGVKD. Trimming removed 7 bases at V and 9 bases at J, with 10 bases between. This CDR3 is built from 11 residues. The DNA of the CDR3 is TGTGCCATCACCGGGATGATTGAGCAGTTCTTC. Translation: CAITGMIEQFF.

This chain connects TRBV29-1 to TRBJ2-7; D is perhaps TRBD2 (5 bases). The CDR3 extends over 12 amino acids. The V and J ends lost 5 bases and 4 bases respectively, with 12 bases between them. CDR1 is SQVTM, CDR2 ANQGSEA, per germline. The CDR3, as DNA: TGCAGCGTTTCCGGGAAAGGGTACGAGCAGTACTTC. It is translated as CSVSGKGYEQYF.

This clonotype was found a few times. The J gene is TRBJ2-1, the V gene TRBV28; D not certain. Germline assignment: CDR1 MDHEN and CDR2 SYDVKM. With 6 bases removed from V and 5 bases from J, the gap between germline ends came to 23 bases. The CDR3 spans 17 residues. CDR3 sequence (DNA): TGTGCCAGCAGCCCAAACCCTCTCTTGGGTCTTGACAATGAGCAGTTCTTC. This codes for CASSPNPLLGLDNEQFF.